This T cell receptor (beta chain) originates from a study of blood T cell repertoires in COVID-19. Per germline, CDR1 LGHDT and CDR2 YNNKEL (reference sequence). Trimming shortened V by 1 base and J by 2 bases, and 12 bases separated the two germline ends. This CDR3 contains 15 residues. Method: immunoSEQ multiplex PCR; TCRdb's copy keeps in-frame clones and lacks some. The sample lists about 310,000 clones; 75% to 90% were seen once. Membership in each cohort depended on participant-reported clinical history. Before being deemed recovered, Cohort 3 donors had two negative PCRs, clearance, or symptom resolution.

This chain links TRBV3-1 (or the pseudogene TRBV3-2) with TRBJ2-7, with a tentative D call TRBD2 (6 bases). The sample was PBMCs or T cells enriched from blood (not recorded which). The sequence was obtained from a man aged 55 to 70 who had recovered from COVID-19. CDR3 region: CASSQVSSVTYEQYF. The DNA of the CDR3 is TGTGCCAGCAGCCAAGTCTCTAGCGTCACCTACGAGCAGTACTTC.